The next 16 T cell receptor beta chains were all read from a single sample in a study of early T cells in non-severe SARS-CoV-2 infection. TCRdb redid the calling of the 5' RACE reads with MiXCR, one entry per CDR3 protein. The table includes tens of thousands of distinct CDR3 sequences, around 13% detected once. The sequenced sample consisted of whole blood. The receptors shown here come from an adult who was a healthcare worker with PCR-confirmed SARS-CoV-2 infection or an uninfected control (not recorded which).

Only one count was recorded for this clonotype. The chain employs TRBV11-3 and TRBJ2-7; a weak D match, TRBD2 (6 bases). The CDR3 is 13 amino acids. The V gene's germline CDR1 is SGHNT and CDR2 YENEEA. V gave up 6 bases and J gave up 5 bases, with 14 bases separating them. The CDR3 spells CASSTPGTHEQYF. The CDR3 region has the DNA TGTGCCAGCAGTACCCCAGGGACTCACGAGCAGTACTTC.

On this clonotype itself: One junction end does not reproduce the germline sequence, and a read error may be involved. The chain combines TRBV20-1 with TRBJ2-7; D tentatively reads TRBD1 or TRBD2 (5 bases each). Germline values: CDR1 DFQATT, CDR2 SNEGSKA (reference sequence). The CDR3 consists of 15 residues. DNA for the CDR3: TGCAGTGCTGGAGACGTTGGGGGTTTGTACTACGAGCAGTACTTC. It yields the protein CSAGDVGGLYYEQYF.

CDR3 bases: TGTGCCAGTGGGGACAGGATCACAGATACGCAGTATTTT. It translates to CASGDRITDTQYF. The chain employs TRBV28 and TRBJ2-3; 8 bases fit TRBD1. The germline CDR1 and CDR2 sequences are MDHEN and SYDVKM. The V and J ends lost 9 bases and 2 bases, in that order; junction bases with no gene match: 4. The CDR3 totals 13 residues.

This rearrangement joins TRBV20-1 to TRBJ1-2, with 7 bases matching TRBD1. The CDR3 runs 17 residues. V dropped 2 bases and J dropped 1; count of bases not matched to a gene: 13. Germline CDR1 is DFQATT and CDR2 is SNEGSKA (reference sequence). In nucleotides, the CDR3 is TGCAGTGCTAGATCGATCCGGGACAGTTATATTAACTATGGCTACACCTTC. Amino acid sequence: CSARSIRDSYINYGYTF.

The rearrangement joins TRBV12-5 to TRBJ2-7, with 7 bases that match TRBD2. The CDR3 is 15 amino acids. Trimming cost V 1 base and J 0 bases; bases outside gene matches: 3. Per germline, CDR1 LGHNT and CDR2 FRNRAP. As DNA, the CDR3 is TGTGCTAGTGGTTTGGGCGGGGGAAGCTCCTACGAGCAGTACTTC. This sequence encodes CASGLGGGSSYEQYF.

The sample holds many counts of this clonotype. The chain links TRBV25-1 to TRBJ2-3; no clear D gene. There are 11 residues in the CDR3. CDR1 MGHDK and CDR2 SYGVNS come from the germline V gene. The germline V and J ends were trimmed by 4 bases and 5 bases, with 4 bases remaining between them. CDR3 region: CASSGGDTQYF. CDR3 DNA sequence: TGTGCCAGCAGTGGGGGAGATACGCAGTATTTT.

The CDR3 bases are TGCAGCGTTGAACTGAGGACCAACACTGAAGCTTTCTTT. Its translation: CSVELRTNTEAFF. The V call is TRBV29-1, the J call TRBJ1-1; no clear D gene. Germline lookup yields CDR1 SQVTM and CDR2 ANQGSEA. V lost 2 bases to trimming and J lost 2 bases, with 9 bases between them. The CDR3 covers 13 residues.

The chain joins TRBV20-1 to TRBJ2-7; TRBD2 matches at 7 bases. Losses at the gene ends were 1 base for V and 4 bases for J; bases not matched to a gene: 19. The CDR3 is 18 residues long. Germline CDR1 DFQATT, CDR2 SNEGSKA (reference sequence). The CDR3 DNA sequence: TGCAGTGCTAGAGTTGGTTTGGGGGGGAGTGGTGGAGGGTACGAGCAGTACTTC. Amino acids: CSARVGLGGSGGGYEQYF.

This chain uses TRBV20-1 with TRBJ2-1; 9 bases line up with TRBD2. There are 14 residues in the CDR3. Germline trimming cut 3 bases from V and 4 bases from J; bases unmatched to any gene: 4. Per the germline V gene, CDR1 is DFQATT and CDR2 is SNEGSKA (reference sequence). CDR3 protein: CSARERGEYNEQFF. As DNA, the CDR3 is TGCAGTGCTAGGGAGCGGGGGGAATACAATGAGCAGTTCTTC.

The chain combines TRBV12-3 or TRBV12-4 with TRBJ2-5; 8 nucleotides match TRBD1. With 6 bases clipped from V and 7 bases from J, the junction kept 10 bases outside the gene matches. The length of the CDR3 is 14 residues. CDR3 region: CASSLRTGMRTQYF. For the CDR3, the DNA is TGTGCCAGCAGCCTACGGACAGGGATGAGGACCCAGTACTTC.

This clonotype was detected only a few times. In DNA form, the CDR3 reads TGCAGCGCCCGACTAGCGGGAGCGGAGACCCAGTACTTC. Protein sequence: CSARLAGAETQYF. The V gene is TRBV29-1, the J gene TRBJ2-5; 12 nucleotides agree with TRBD2. Looked up from germline, CDR1 is SQVTM and CDR2 is ANQGSEA. Losses at the gene ends were 7 bases for V and 5 bases for J; bases not matched to a gene: 5. This CDR3 contains 13 residues.

This chain joins TRBV7-3 and TRBJ2-3; 8 bases match TRBD1. The CDR3 consists of 14 residues. V lost 5 bases, J lost 4 bases, and 5 bases stayed unmatched. Germline-derived CDR1 and CDR2 are SGHTA and FQGTGA. CDR3 sequence reads: CASSATGAADTQYF. In nucleotides, the CDR3 is TGTGCCAGCAGCGCGACAGGGGCCGCAGATACGCAGTATTTT.

The chain links TRBV29-1 to TRBJ2-5; 12 nucleotides agree with TRBD1. J was trimmed by 5 bases and V by 6 bases; bases with no gene match: 4. The CDR3 loop spans 13 amino acids. In germline, CDR1 is SQVTM, CDR2 ANQGSEA. The CDR3: CSVKGQGAETQYF. In DNA form, the CDR3 reads TGCAGCGTGAAGGGACAGGGGGCGGAGACCCAGTACTTC.

The chain combines TRBV29-1 with TRBJ2-1, with a weak D call TRBD1 (5 bases). Germline V CDR1 and CDR2: SQVTM, ANQGSEA. V gave up 0 bases and J gave up 3 bases, with 15 bases separating them. This CDR3 comprises 16 residues. The CDR3 DNA sequence: TGCAGCGTTGAAGATATGAGGCAGGGTATCTACAATGAGCAGTTCTTC. As protein: CSVEDMRQGIYNEQFF.

V usage is TRBV20-1 and J usage is TRBJ2-1; 12 nucleotides match TRBD2. Trimming removed 4 bases from V and 8 bases from J; junction bases left unmatched: 3. Looked up from germline, CDR1 is DFQATT and CDR2 is SNEGSKA (reference sequence). This CDR3 has 13 residues. CDR3 sequence (DNA): TGCAGTGCTACTAGCGGGGGGGCCTATGAGCAGTTCTTC. Translation: CSATSGGAYEQFF.

This sequence joins TRBV2 and TRBJ2-2; TRBD1 agrees at 8 bases. CDR3 length: 13 amino acids. Trimming removed 7 bases from V and 4 bases from J; junction bases left unmatched: 2. CDR1 and CDR2 (germline): SNHLY, FYNNEI. The CDR3 sequence is CASKGQGTGELFF. Here the CDR3 DNA reads TGTGCCAGCAAAGGACAGGGCACCGGGGAGCTGTTTTTT. Supplemented by reference TRBV2 and TRBJ2-2, the full variable domain reads EPEVTQTPSHQVTQMGQEVILRCVPISNHLYFYWYRQILGQKVEFLVSFYNNEISEKSEIFDDQFSVERPDGSNFTLKIRSTKLEDSAMYFCASKGQGTGELFFGEGSRLTVL.